This T cell receptor (beta chain) is drawn from a study of blood T cells in healthy people across ages (dated by TCRdb to the mid-2010s). Turning to the overall study: In model experiments, roughly one uniquely barcoded TCR beta cDNA molecule per two T cells was captured by template switching. To avoid experimental bias, donors of different ages were randomly spread across the sequencing lanes. Using the same blood draw, the study looked at two additional independent replicas of 1 million unique cDNA reads for two donors, one aged 18 to 30 and the other aged 80 or older. Donors were grouped into four age groups: young (average roughly 15 years), middle-aged (about 38), aged (approximately 58) and long-lived (about 89). Using deep sequencing normalized with unique cDNA molecular identifiers, the study measured how TCR beta repertoire diversity changes with age.

Donors were a few dozen systemically healthy Caucasian individuals from Russia aged roughly 6 to 95 years. Approximately 9.3 milliliters of peripheral blood were drawn from each donor into EDTA-treated Vacutainer tubes. Ficoll-Paque density-gradient centrifugation was used to isolate PBMCs, with at least 6.5 million per sample. Total RNA, at least 6 micrograms per sample, was extracted from PBMCs with Trizol reagent. Naive CD45RAhigh/CD27high T cell percentages were measured by flow cytometry on a PBMC aliquot from every donor. The protocol used for the library was 5' RACE. TCRdb names Illumina HiSeq 2500 as the instrument used. A second PCR of roughly 6 to 11 cycles was run with a J-beta primer mix and a sample-barcoded 5' primer. A template-switch 5' adaptor carrying 12 random nucleotides introduced a unique molecular identifier onto each TCR beta cDNA molecule. Each sample yielded at least 3 million CDR3-containing paired-end reads. The Mint cDNA synthesis kit, primed by a TRBC-specific oligonucleotide, was used to synthesize first-strand cDNA from all RNA. After uracil-DNA glycosylase treatment, a first 18-cycle PCR used universal primers M1SS and BC2_uni_R on all cDNA. Per the authors' processing: For normalization, 1 million high-quality reads were randomly selected from each sample, with every read carrying a distinct molecular identifier. Reads with shared molecular identifiers were discarded instead of being binned into consensus sequences. CDR3 identification, clonotype clustering and error correction used MiTCR with a Q25 quality threshold and the strictest error-elimination algorithm. Lower-bound total TCR beta diversity was estimated with a nonparametric unseen species model using Euler transformation. TCRdb reran the public reads through fastp at Q25 and MiXCR, keeping productive beta chains. Every entry covers one CDR3 protein and lists the most common genes and DNA from its rows. TCRdb, rather than the study authors, made the V and J calls. The sample has roughly 1.7 million distinct CDR3 sequences on record, about 35% of them singletons. About 11% of the sample is held by the ten biggest clonotypes.

Turning to this clonotype: What antigen it recognizes has not been identified. It has no much larger one-base neighbor in the sample; base qualities were not kept.

The CDR3 has 14 amino acids, counting the end cysteine and phenylalanine. Solely the CDR3 DNA is kept, with 42 bases framed from the first base. V lost 5 bases and J lost 5 bases; the stretch between them is 15 bases long. From a lookup of the germline V gene (reference sequence), CDR1 and CDR2 are SEHNR and FQNEAQ. Study-wide findings and limitations: As age increased, observed TCR beta diversity per million T cells dropped in a roughly linear way, and a significant reduction was already evident by age approximately 40. The percentage of naive T cells measured by flow cytometry correlated strongly with observed TCR beta diversity. The long-lived group showed more naive CD4+ T cells, fewer expanded clones and increased TCR diversity than the aged group, suggesting age selection. Conclusive comparison of naive and antigen-experienced compartments was prevented by the profiling of bulk unsorted PBMCs. Estimates of total diversity based on one million sequenced T cells were considered lower bounds and underestimates. Because donor CMV infection status was unknown, age-related changes in expanded clonotypes were potentially confounded.

The clonotype comes from a woman in her twenties or thirties in good health. Material for sequencing was blood. The sequence links TRBV7-9 to TRBJ2-5; TRBD2 is a weak D gene call, 5 bases matching. In nucleotides, the sequence is TGTGCCAGCAGCGCGGAGGCTAGCTGGGAGACCCAGTACTTC. Protein translation: CASSAEASWETQYF.